The entry that follows covers one T cell receptor (beta chain) sequence. The sample belongs to a study of blood T cell repertoires in COVID-19. Clones were sequenced by immunoSEQ multiplex PCR, and TCRdb holds only the in-frame ones, with some missing. This table has 25,000 to 30,000 clones, roughly nine tenths appearing once. Sample: peripheral blood. The clonotype originates from a man between 65 and 80 years old with active or convalescent COVID-19.

Here the CDR3 reads CASALAGGPDTQYF. The CDR3 bases are TGTGCCAGCGCCCTAGCGGGGGGGCCAGATACGCAGTATTTT. The rearrangement joins TRBV7-2 to TRBJ2-3; TRBD2 matches 12 bases. The V gene's germline CDR1 is SGHTA and CDR2 FQGNSA. This CDR3 is 14 amino acids long. The trim removed 8 bases at V and 4 bases at J, leaving 4 bases unmatched.